This TCR beta chain was recorded in a study of cytomegalovirus exposure and HLA in healthy donors. Whole-study findings and limits: Segments of the TCR beta V type were, in most cases, productive about 87% or about 30% of the time in an earlier analysis. Associated with cytomegalovirus, according to the listing, were some 180 TCR beta chains.

A multiplex PCR was run with 60 Vbeta primers and 13 Jbeta primers. Generated by immunoSEQ multiplex PCR, the TCRdb table keeps only in-frame clones and is missing some. The sample carries 200,000 or so clones, 82% recorded once. As regards this clone: Its antigen is unidentified.

Donors had nominal health at sampling but likely had unrecorded immune exposures. The sequenced sample was PBMCs. This clonotype originated in a boy between 2 and 10 years old in good health and CMV-seronegative.

The chain's CDR3 is CASSARAGGSYEQYF. Written as DNA, the CDR3 is TGTGCCAGCAGCGCGAGAGCGGGGGGTTCCTACGAGCAGTACTTC. The genes are TRBV7-2 and TRBJ2-7, with 9 bases lining up with TRBD2. V lost 5 bases, J lost 1 base, and 6 bases stayed unmatched. The CDR3 spans 15 residues. Germline V CDR1 and CDR2: SGHTA, FQGNSA.